A single TCR beta chain is shown here with its context. This specimen comes from a study of blood T cell repertoires in COVID-19. Study overall: Specimens from acute and convalescent COVID-19 originated in the United States, Italy and Spain. The analysed material was cDNA or gDNA that came from T cells, B-cell-depleted T cells, or PBMCs.

Recruits, aged about 18 to 90 years, lived in 25 or so US areas. As originally analysed: Counts of nucleated cells, estimated from reference gene primer amplification, were obtained. Sequenced by immunoSEQ multiplex PCR; TCRdb stores in-frame clones only, minus some. V and J calls and clone size follow that table, whereas D and trimming were derived from the DNA. The sample holds a few hundred thousand clones, about 90% seen once. V lost 0 bases and J lost 5, with 12 bases in between. The CDR3 covers 14 residues. In germline, CDR1 is SGHDT, CDR2 YYEEEE. The material sequenced was PBMCs or T cells enriched from blood (not recorded which). The clonotype comes from a woman between 45 and 65 years old with acute COVID-19. This chain uses TRBV5-6 with TRBJ2-7; D is perhaps TRBD1 (6 bases). Here the CDR3 reads CASSLGTGKHEQYF. CDR3 coding DNA: TGTGCCAGCAGCTTGGGTACAGGGAAGCACGAGCAGTACTTC. The whole variable domain, remainder taken from reference TRBV5-6 and TRBJ2-7, is DAGVTQSPTHLIKTRGQQVTLRCSPKSGHDTVSWYQQALGQGPQFIFQYYEEEERQRGNFPDRFSGHQFPNYSSELNVNALLLGDSALYLCASSLGTGKHEQYFGPGTRLTVT.